This T cell receptor (beta chain) is from a study of blood T cell repertoires in COVID-19. The overall study: The samples span acute and convalescent COVID-19 from the United States, Italy and Spain. Sources were T cells, B-cell-depleted T cells, or PBMCs; the material itself was cDNA or gDNA.

Trimming cost V 4 bases and J 4 bases, with 7 bases left between them. The CDR3 is 13 residues long. Authors' processing steps: Estimation of nucleated cell counts relied on the amplification of reference gene primers. Clones were sequenced by immunoSEQ multiplex PCR, and TCRdb holds only the in-frame ones, with some missing. V and J calls plus clone size are reproduced from that table; the DNA served to infer D and trimming. This table has around 160,000 clones, around four fifths appearing once. The sequenced sample was peripheral blood. V gene TRBV12-3 or TRBV12-4 combines with J gene TRBJ1-4; possible D gene TRBD1, 6 bases. The receptor comes from a woman aged 40 to 50 with active or convalescent COVID-19. The CDR3: CASSSQGNEKLFF. The CDR3 DNA follows: TGTGCCAGCAGTTCACAGGGTAATGAAAAACTGTTTTTT.